The sequence of this T cell receptor beta chain was determined in a study of cytomegalovirus exposure and HLA in healthy donors. General observations from the study: Accounts indicate the classifier identified cytomegalovirus status with strong specificity and sensitivity. Three CMV-associated chains were confirmed in vitro to be specific for CMV antigens. Sequencing artifact likely explains a cluster of highly shared sequence variants.

The PCR used 60 Vbeta and 13 Jbeta primers. Only in-frame clones appear in the TCRdb table, and some are missing; sequencing was by immunoSEQ multiplex PCR. The sample comprises some 110,000 clones, roughly 80% of which are singletons, and 1.5% to 2% rests with the top ten. With regard to this clone: The target antigen is unknown.

Germline CDR1 is SQVTM and CDR2 is ANQGSEA. This CDR3 comprises 14 residues. J lost 3 bases, V lost 4 bases, and 5 bases had no gene match. V gene TRBV29-1 combines with J gene TRBJ1-5; TRBD1 aligns across 8 bases. The sequencing input was PBMCs. This receptor was identified in a man aged 45-65 years in good health and CMV-seronegative. The CDR3 DNA follows: TGCAGCGTTGCCGCAGGGGGCTTCAATCAGCCCCAGCATTTT. Translating it yields CSVAAGGFNQPQHF.